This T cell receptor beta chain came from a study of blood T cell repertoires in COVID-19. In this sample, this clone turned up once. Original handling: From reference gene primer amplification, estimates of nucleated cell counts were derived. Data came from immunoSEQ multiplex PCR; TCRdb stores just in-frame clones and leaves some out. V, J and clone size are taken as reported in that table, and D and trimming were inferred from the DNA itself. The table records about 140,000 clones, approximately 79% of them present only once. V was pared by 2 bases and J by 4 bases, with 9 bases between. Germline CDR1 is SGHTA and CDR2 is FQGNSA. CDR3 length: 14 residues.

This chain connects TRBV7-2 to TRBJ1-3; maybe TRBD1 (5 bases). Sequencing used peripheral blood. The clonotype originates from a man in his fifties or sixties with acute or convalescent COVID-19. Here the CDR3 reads CASSLPGMGNTIYF. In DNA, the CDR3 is TGTGCCAGCAGCTTACCAGGGATGGGAAACACCATATATTTT.